This T cell receptor (beta chain) was identified during a study of T cell changes during pregnancy in multiple sclerosis (dated by TCRdb to the late 2010s). Context from the whole study: In women with multiple sclerosis, the researchers looked at how the T cell repertoire shifted as pregnancy progressed.

Worth noting for this clone: The antigen it binds to is not known. No quality values exist for individual bases; no much larger clone is one base distant.

Libraries were built with the immunoSEQ multiplex PCR assay. The table was pulled from immuneACCESS by TCRdb, which kept in-frame rearrangements only. Such tables lose some clones; where checked, under half of the loss comes from unresolved V genes, and the rest has no known cause. In this sample the table shows tens of thousands of clones, approximately 94% of which occur a single time. Less than 0.75% of the sample is taken by the ten largest. CDR1 and CDR2 (SGHVS, FNYEAQ) derive from the germline V gene. V and J lose 0 bases and 4 bases, and a span of 18 bases separates them. Measured from the cysteine to the phenylalanine, the CDR3 is 17 residues long. Only CDR3 DNA remains: 51 bases, in frame from the first base.

This receptor chain uses TRBV7-6 and TRBJ1-1; the best D guess is TRBD1, with 5 bases matching. This sequence was found in a female donor with multiple sclerosis, enrolled in a pregnancy study. The sequences come from CD4+ T cells from peripheral blood mononuclear cells, collected in the third trimester of pregnancy. The CDR3 reads as follows: CASSLAGGLARGTEAFF. The DNA is as follows: TGTGCCAGCAGCTTAGCGGGGGGTTTGGCGAGGGGCACTGAAGCTTTCTTT.